This paragraph covers one TCR beta chain sequence. Its specificity is unknown. The entry originates in a study of CD4+ T cells in melanoma. Findings and limits, study-wide: Neoantigen-specific CD4+ T cells in melanoma reportedly had diverse differentiation states. A reported correlation linked neoantigen-specific CD4+ T cells to CD8+, macrophage and B cell function.

Measured with immunoSEQ multiplex PCR; TCRdb has only the in-frame clones, and not every one. Among around 100,000 clones, about nine tenths were seen once, and the ten largest hold roughly 3.1%. V shed 4 bases, J shed 6 bases, and the junction held 8 bases outside the gene matches. The CDR3 length is 15 residues. CDR1 and CDR2 from the germline V gene are MNHEY and SVGAGI. The rearrangement joins TRBV6-5 to TRBJ1-1; 10 nucleotides agree with TRBD1. The receptor was isolated from a human donor with melanoma. Source material: peripheral blood. The CDR3 is CASSSPGQGRSEAFF. In DNA form, the CDR3 reads TGTGCCAGCAGTTCCCCGGGACAGGGGCGTTCTGAAGCTTTCTTT.